Shown below are 12 T cell receptor beta chains from a single sample sequenced in a study of blood T cell repertoires in COVID-19. Assay used: immunoSEQ multiplex PCR; TCRdb lists only in-frame clones, some missing. In the table there are roughly 37,000 clones, about 80% of which are singletons. Sequencing was performed on peripheral blood. Source of these receptors: a man between 60 and 75 years old with active COVID-19.

The CDR3 coding sequence is TGTGCCAGCAGTTACAAGGATCCCAGAGGCCCAGCCTACACCGGGGAGCTGTTTTTT. As protein: CASSYKDPRGPAYTGELFF. The chain carries TRBV6-2 or TRBV6-3 and TRBJ2-2; D gene ambiguous. V lost 2 bases to trimming and J lost 3 bases, with 22 bases between them. CDR3 size: 19 residues. Germline V lookup: CDR1 MNHEY, CDR2 SVGEGT.

V gene TRBV29-1 combines with J gene TRBJ2-7; TRBD2 aligns across 9 bases. V was clipped by 2 bases and J by 3 bases; unmatched bases: 11. The germline gives CDR1 SQVTM, CDR2 ANQGSEA. This CDR3 has 16 amino acids. The CDR3 loop is CSVEPRGSGGVYEQYF. DNA of the CDR3: TGCAGCGTTGAACCTCGCGGTAGCGGGGGAGTCTACGAGCAGTACTTC.

The chain uses TRBV7-8 and TRBJ2-2; perhaps TRBD1 as D (6 bases). The V gene lost 6 bases and the J gene lost 6 bases, with 17 bases spanning the gap. The CDR3 is made up of 15 amino acids. CDR1 is SGHVS, CDR2 FQNEAQ, per germline. CDR3 sequence reads: CASSFRAQGSGELFF. The DNA of the CDR3 is TGTGCCAGCAGTTTCCGGGCCCAGGGGTCCGGGGAGCTGTTTTTT.

The chain links TRBV4-3 to TRBJ1-2; TRBD1 agrees at 10 bases. The CDR3 runs 17 residues. J gave up 1 base and V 4 bases, and 9 bases lay outside the gene matches. CDR1 and CDR2 (germline): LGHNA, YSLEER. The CDR3 DNA sequence: TGCGCCAGCAGCCCCCAGTCGAGGACAGGGGGTAACTATGGCTACACCTTC. Amino acids: CASSPQSRTGGNYGYTF.

The chain recombines TRBV5-5 with TRBJ1-1; the D gene is possibly TRBD1 (6 bases). CDR3 length: 16 amino acids. Germline V CDR1 and CDR2: SGHKS, YYEKEE (reference sequence). Trimming removed 0 bases at V and 0 bases at J, with 12 bases between. CDR3 amino acids: CASSLAEQGLNTEAFF. The CDR3 nucleotides are TGTGCCAGCAGCTTGGCAGAACAGGGTCTGAACACTGAAGCTTTCTTT.

The chain is built from TRBV27 and TRBJ2-1, with 9 bases matching TRBD2. V trimming: 7 bases; J trimming: 7 bases; junction bases outside the gene matches: 14. Germline CDR1 and CDR2: MNHEY and SMNVEV (reference sequence). The CDR3 spans 16 residues. In DNA form, the CDR3 reads TGTGCCAGCACCGCTTCAAGGACTAGCGCCGCAAATGAGCAGTTCTTC. Protein: CASTASRTSAANEQFF.

CDR3 in amino acids: CASSAYRGTEAFF. As DNA, the CDR3 is TGTGCCAGCAGTGCCTACAGGGGGACTGAAGCTTTCTTT. The V and J genes are TRBV28 and TRBJ1-1; TRBD1 aligns across 8 bases. Germline V gene sequence: CDR1 MDHEN, CDR2 SYDVKM. V gave up 5 bases and J gave up 5 bases; unmatched junction bases: 4. This CDR3 has 13 amino acids.

This chain joins TRBV19 and TRBJ1-1, with TRBD1 matching over 7 bases. Germline CDR1 is LNHDA and CDR2 is SQIVND (reference sequence). Trimming cost V 3 bases and J 4 bases; bases outside gene matches: 8. This CDR3 region has 15 residues. CDR3 sequence reads: CASSMLQGRGTEAFF. The CDR3 DNA is TGTGCCAGTAGTATGCTACAGGGGAGAGGCACTGAAGCTTTCTTT.

The gene calls are TRBV5-4 and TRBJ2-3, with TRBD2 matching over 8 bases. The CDR3 sequence is 15 residues long. CDR1 SGHNT and CDR2 YYREEE come from the germline V gene (reference sequence). V was pared by 0 bases and J by 4 bases, with 4 bases of the junction left unmatched. CDR3 in amino acids: CASSLGAGVADTQYF. DNA of the CDR3: TGTGCCAGCAGCTTGGGAGCGGGAGTGGCAGATACGCAGTATTTT.

This chain links TRBV11-2 with TRBJ2-7, with 8 bases identical to TRBD1. The CDR3 runs to 14 residues. Trimming removed 4 bases from V and 5 bases from J; junction bases left unmatched: 7. Germline V gives CDR1 SGHAT, CDR2 FQNNGV. The CDR3 is CASSWAGGANEQYF. CDR3 DNA: TGTGCCAGCAGCTGGGCAGGGGGCGCGAACGAGCAGTACTTC.

This chain links TRBV27 with TRBJ2-2, with D tentatively TRBD2 (6 bases). The CDR3 is 15 amino acids. CDR1 MNHEY and CDR2 SMNVEV come from the germline V gene (reference sequence). Trimming stripped 5 bases from V and 3 bases from J, with 13 bases between. The CDR3, as DNA: TGTGCCAGCAGTCCTAGCGCGAGTTACACCGGGGAGCTGTTTTTT. This sequence encodes CASSPSASYTGELFF.

The V gene is TRBV29-1, the J gene TRBJ1-1, with 9 bases aligning to TRBD1. The CDR3 extends over 15 amino acids. Germline trimming cut 4 bases from V and 6 bases from J; bases unmatched to any gene: 12. CDR1 and CDR2 from the germline V gene are SQVTM and ANQGSEA. CDR3 coding DNA: TGCAGCGTTGGCGCTACAGGGGGCGCCGTCGCTGAAGCTTTCTTT. Translated, it gives CSVGATGGAVAEAFF.